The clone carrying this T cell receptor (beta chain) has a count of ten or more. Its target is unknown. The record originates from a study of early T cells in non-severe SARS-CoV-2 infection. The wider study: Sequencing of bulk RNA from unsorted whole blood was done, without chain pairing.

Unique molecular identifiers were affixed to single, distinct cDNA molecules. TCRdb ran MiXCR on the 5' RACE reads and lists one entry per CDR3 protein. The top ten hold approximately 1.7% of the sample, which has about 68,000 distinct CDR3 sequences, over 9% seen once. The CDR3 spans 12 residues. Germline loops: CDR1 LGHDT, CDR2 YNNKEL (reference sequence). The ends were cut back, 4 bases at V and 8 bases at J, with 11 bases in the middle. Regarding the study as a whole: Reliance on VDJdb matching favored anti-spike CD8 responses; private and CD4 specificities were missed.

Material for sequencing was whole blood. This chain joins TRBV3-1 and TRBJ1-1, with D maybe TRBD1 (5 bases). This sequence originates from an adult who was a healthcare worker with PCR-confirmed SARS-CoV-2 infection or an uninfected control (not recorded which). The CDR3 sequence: CASSPPRGEAFF. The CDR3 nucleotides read TGTGCCAGCAGCCCCCCCCGGGGGGAAGCTTTCTTT.